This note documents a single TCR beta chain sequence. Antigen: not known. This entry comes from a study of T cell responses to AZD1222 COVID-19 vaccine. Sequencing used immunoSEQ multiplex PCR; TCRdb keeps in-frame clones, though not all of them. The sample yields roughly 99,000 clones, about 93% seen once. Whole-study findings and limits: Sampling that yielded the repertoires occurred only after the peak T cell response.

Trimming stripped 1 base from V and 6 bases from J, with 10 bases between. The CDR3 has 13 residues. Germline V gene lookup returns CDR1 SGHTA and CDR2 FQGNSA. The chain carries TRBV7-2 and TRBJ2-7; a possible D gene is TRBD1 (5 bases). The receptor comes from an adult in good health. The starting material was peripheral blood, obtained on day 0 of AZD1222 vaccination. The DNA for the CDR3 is TGTGCCAGCAGCTTAGTTAGGGGCAGCGAGCAGTACTTC. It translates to CASSLVRGSEQYF.